The 4 T cell receptor beta chains listed next were all sequenced from one sample in a study of vaccination effects on CD4 cells after COVID-19. TCRdb's copy holds only in-frame clones and misses some; the assay was immunoSEQ multiplex PCR. The table includes 35,000 to 45,000 clones, roughly 79% detected once. Antigen-specific CD4+ T cells were expanded (with viral peptide pools) by the ViraFEST assay ahead of sequencing. Researchers isolated CD4+ T cells once roughly nine days of culture had elapsed. Nucleocapsid antibody tests were negative, and the vaccine recipients had no prior SARS-CoV-2 infection. Antigen specificity for these receptors is unknown. The sequencing here drew on CD4+ T cells from PBMCs cultured with SARS-CoV-2 spike peptides, taken before COVID-19 vaccination. Receptors originate from a human donor who received a COVID-19 vaccine.

The genes are TRBV11-3 and TRBJ1-1; D remains ambiguous. Looked up from germline, CDR1 is SGHNT and CDR2 is YENEEA. The CDR3 sequence is 14 residues long. Trimming took off 1 base at V and 1 base at J, with 7 bases between the two ends. The DNA of the CDR3 is TGTGCCAGCAGCTTAGGTGGGAGGAACACTGAAGCTTTCTTT. The encoded protein is CASSLGGRNTEAFF.

This chain links TRBV7-2 with TRBJ1-3; TRBD1 matches at 11 bases. The J segment lost 3 bases and the V segment lost 1 base, leaving 8 bases of the junction unmatched. The CDR3 is 18 residues long. Germline lookup yields CDR1 SGHTA and CDR2 FQGNSA. CDR3 coding DNA: TGTGCCAGCAGCTTAGTGGACAGGGGGCTTTTTGGTGGAAACACCATATATTTT. It yields the protein CASSLVDRGLFGGNTIYF.

In its sample, this clone is medium-sized. The gene calls are TRBV27 and TRBJ1-2; D may be TRBD1 (5 bases). This CDR3 spans 13 amino acids. CDR1 is MNHEY, CDR2 SMNVEV, per germline (reference sequence). V was shortened by 2 bases and J by 6 bases, with 10 bases between the two germline ends. The CDR3 region has the DNA TGTGCCAGCAGTTTAGCTCAGGGACATGGCTACACCTTC. Its translation is CASSLAQGHGYTF.

The CDR3 region is CASQSLGGGVSTDTQYF. CDR3 sequence (DNA): TGTGCCAGCCAATCACTCGGGGGGGGAGTAAGTACAGATACGCAGTATTTT. J is TRBJ2-3 and V is TRBV5-5, with 8 positions matching TRBD2. V lost 7 bases to trimming and J lost 3 bases; unmatched junction nucleotides: 16. CDR3 length: 17 amino acids. The germline gives CDR1 SGHKS, CDR2 YYEKEE (reference sequence).